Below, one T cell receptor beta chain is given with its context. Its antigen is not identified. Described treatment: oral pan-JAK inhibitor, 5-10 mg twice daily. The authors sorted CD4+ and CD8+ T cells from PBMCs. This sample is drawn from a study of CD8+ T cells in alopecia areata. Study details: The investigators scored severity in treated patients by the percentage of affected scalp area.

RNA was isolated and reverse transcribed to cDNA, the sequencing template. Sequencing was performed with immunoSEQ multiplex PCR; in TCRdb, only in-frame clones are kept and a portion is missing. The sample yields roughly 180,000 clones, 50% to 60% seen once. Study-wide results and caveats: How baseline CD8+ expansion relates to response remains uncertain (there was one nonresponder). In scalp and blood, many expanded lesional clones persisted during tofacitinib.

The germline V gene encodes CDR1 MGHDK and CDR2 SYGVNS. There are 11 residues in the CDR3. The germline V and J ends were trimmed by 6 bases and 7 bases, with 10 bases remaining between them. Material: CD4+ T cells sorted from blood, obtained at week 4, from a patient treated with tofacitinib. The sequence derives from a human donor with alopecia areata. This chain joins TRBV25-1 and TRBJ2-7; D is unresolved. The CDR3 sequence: CASRKSREQYF. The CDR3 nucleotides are TGTGCCAGCAGGAAGAGTCGGGAGCAGTACTTC.